What follows are 11 T cell receptor beta chains derived from one specimen sequenced in a study of blood T cell repertoires in COVID-19. Repertoires were generated with immunoSEQ multiplex PCR, while TCRdb's copy carries only in-frame clones and drops some. The repertoire holds hundreds of thousands of clones, 88% seen once, with roughly 9.1% in the top ten. Source material: peripheral blood. The receptor set was obtained from a young man with active or convalescent COVID-19.

The V call is TRBV6-2 or TRBV6-3, the J call TRBJ1-5; no definite D call. Looked up from germline, CDR1 is MNHEY and CDR2 is SVGEGT. Trimming left V 0 bases short and J 2 bases short, with 14 bases between. CDR3 length: 17 amino acids. The CDR3 reads CASSYSKSQVGNQPQHF. CDR3 DNA sequence: TGTGCCAGCAGTTACTCGAAGTCGCAGGTTGGCAATCAGCCCCAGCATTTT.

V gene TRBV24-1 combines with J gene TRBJ2-3, with D possibly being TRBD2 (5 bases). The V end lost 4 bases, the J end lost 0 bases, and 13 bases lay between the germline ends. Germline loops: CDR1 KGHDR, CDR2 SFDVKD. The CDR3 loop spans 16 amino acids. The CDR3, as DNA: TGTGCCACCAGTGAGACCGGAGGTTCTAGCACAGATACGCAGTATTTT. Its protein product is CATSETGGSSTDTQYF.

The chain uses TRBV5-4 and TRBJ1-3, with 8 bases lining up with TRBD1. CDR3 length: 17 amino acids. Germline trimming cut 4 bases from V and 7 bases from J; bases unmatched to any gene: 16. Looked up from germline, CDR1 is SGHNT and CDR2 is YYREEE (reference sequence). The CDR3 DNA reads as TGTGCCAGCAGCCTGACAGGGGTCTTTAAGGTCGGTAACACCATATATTTT. It codes for CASSLTGVFKVGNTIYF. Full variable domain (missing parts from reference TRBV5-4 and TRBJ1-3): ETGVTQSPTHLIKTRGQQVTLRCSSQSGHNTVSWYQQALGQGPQFIFQYYREEENGRGNFPPRFSGLQFPNYSSELNVNALELDDSALYLCASSLTGVFKVGNTIYFGEGSWLTVV.

The genes are TRBV5-8 and TRBJ1-1; D is possibly TRBD1 (5 bases). Trimming removed 7 bases from V and 6 bases from J, with 13 bases in between. This CDR3 is 12 amino acids long. Germline loops: CDR1 SGHTS, CDR2 YDEGEE. Here the CDR3 DNA reads TGTGCCAGCTTCTCAGGGATCCCTGAAGCTTTCTTT. Translated, it gives CASFSGIPEAFF.

The chain carries TRBV6-2 or TRBV6-3 and TRBJ2-7, with D possibly matching TRBD2 (6 bases). The germline CDR1 and CDR2 sequences are MNHEY and SVGEGT. Trimming cost V 2 bases and J 6 bases, with 14 bases left between them. The CDR3 has 14 residues. In DNA, the CDR3 is TGTGCCAGCAGTTACACAAGGACTACTGCCGAGCAGTACTTC. Its protein product is CASSYTRTTAEQYF.

The CDR3 is CASSQEVRDRSFYGYTF. As DNA, the CDR3 is TGTGCCAGCAGCCAAGAAGTCCGGGACAGGTCCTTCTATGGCTACACCTTC. V and J are TRBV4-2 and TRBJ1-2; 8 nucleotides align to TRBD1. Germline CDR1 and CDR2: LGHNA and YNFKEQ. The V gene end was trimmed by 0 bases and the J gene end by 4 bases; junction bases not matched to a gene: 10. The CDR3 sequence is 17 residues long.

The chain combines TRBV19 with TRBJ2-7, with 9 bases matching TRBD1. The germline CDR1 and CDR2 sequences are LNHDA and SQIVND (reference sequence). Germline trimming cut 3 bases from V and 3 bases from J; bases unmatched to any gene: 3. CDR3 length equals 14 residues. CDR3 amino acids: CASSMRQGVYEQYF. The CDR3 nucleotides read TGTGCCAGTAGTATGAGACAGGGGGTCTACGAGCAGTACTTC.

CDR3 protein: CASSFGFGTSLSSYNEQFF. CDR3 nucleotides: TGTGCCAGTAGTTTTGGGTTTGGGACTAGCCTGAGCTCCTACAATGAGCAGTTCTTC. V is TRBV19 and J is TRBJ2-1, with 9 bases fitting TRBD2. The CDR3 has 19 residues. Germline V CDR1 and CDR2: LNHDA, SQIVND (reference sequence). Trimming took 5 bases from V and 0 from J; bases not matched to a gene: 14.

This clone was counted only a few times. The rearrangement links TRBV7-2 to TRBJ2-3, with unresolved D. This CDR3 has 13 amino acids. V lost 5 bases, J lost 5 bases, and 11 bases lay in between. Germline CDR1 is SGHTA and CDR2 is FQGNSA. The CDR3 spells CASSLNHRDTQYF. CDR3 bases: TGTGCCAGCAGCCTAAACCACAGAGATACGCAGTATTTT.

The chain joins TRBV5-1 to TRBJ2-1; TRBD2 agrees at 8 bases. This CDR3 has 18 residues. With V trimmed by 1 base and J by 0 bases, 9 bases remained unmatched. Germline CDR1 is SGHRS and CDR2 is YFSETQ. The CDR3 DNA is TGCGCCAGCAGCTTGTTGGGCGGGGGGACGAGCTCCTACAATGAGCAGTTCTTC. Its protein is CASSLLGGGTSSYNEQFF. The entire variable domain, with the rest obtained from reference TRBV5-1 and TRBJ2-1, is as follows: KAGVTQTPRYLIKTRGQQVTLSCSPISGHRSVSWYQQTPGQGLQFLFEYFSETQRNKGNFPGRFSGRQFSNSRSEMNVSTLELGDSALYLCASSLLGGGTSSYNEQFFGPGTRLTVL.

The table lists this clone with a few counts. This chain connects TRBV27 to TRBJ1-5; D is ambiguous. The V and J ends lost 8 bases and 9 bases respectively, with 14 bases between them. The CDR3 spans 12 residues. In germline, CDR1 is MNHEY, CDR2 SMNVEV (reference sequence). The DNA of the CDR3 is TGTGCCAGCCGCTCCGGAGGTGGGCCCCAGCATTTT. As protein: CASRSGGGPQHF.